This T cell receptor (beta chain) came from a study of human T cells and chemical hapten exposure. Background on the study: TCR yields per sample varied, mainly owing to small pooled library volume differences. The study's findings and limits: Those TCRs sitting above 1 in 1000 frequency stayed the same with DPC sensitization.

Specified time point: healthy volunteer bleed at 2 weeks. Someone pulled total RNA out of unfractionated whole blood. The sample holds a few counts of this clonotype. Antigen: not known. As the library was built, unique molecular identifiers were attached to individual cDNA molecules. In the study's own analysis: Counts of TCRs in each sample centred on a median of approximately 100,000 and extended from about 20,000 to 690,000. MiXCR was run by TCRdb on the RACE reads, yielding one entry per CDR3 protein. In this record, the V and J calls reflect TCRdb's handling and not the investigators' own analysis. The sample gives 100,000 to 150,000 distinct CDR3 sequences, around 8.3% of which show up once; 1.5% to 2% is in the top ten. This CDR3 has 18 residues. Trimming left V 0 bases short and J 0 bases short, with 12 bases between. Germline CDR1 reads MNHEY; CDR2 reads SVGAGI.

This clonotype originated in a male donor in good health. Some clones in this sample may be carry-over from other donors' samples. The sample comprised whole blood. This rearrangement joins TRBV6-5 to TRBJ1-6, with D unresolved. CDR3 amino acids: CASSYSKLGSSYNSPLHF. CDR3 bases: TGTGCCAGCAGTTACTCGAAGTTAGGCAGCTCCTATAATTCACCCCTCCACTTT.